The clone carrying this T cell receptor beta chain was seen at least ten times. TCR beta CDR3 regions were amplified from RNA transcripts. HTBI primers were the set used in a first-round RT-PCR of the TCR CDR3. One entry per CDR3 protein results from TCRdb running MiXCR on the multiplex PCR reads. This table has a few hundred thousand distinct CDR3 sequences, about 14% appearing once. The CDR3 length is 11 residues. Trimming left V 11 bases short and J 8 bases short, with 13 bases between. The sample originates from a study of T cells in Graves' hyperthyroidism and ophthalmopathy. This TCR came from a woman in her thirties or forties with Graves' hyperthyroidism. The gene calls are TRBV12-3 or TRBV12-4 and TRBJ2-1; D is unresolved. The sequenced sample consisted of blood. CDR3 sequence (DNA): TGTGCCGCCTCTACCGGCGATGAGCAGTTCTTC. It encodes CAASTGDEQFF.